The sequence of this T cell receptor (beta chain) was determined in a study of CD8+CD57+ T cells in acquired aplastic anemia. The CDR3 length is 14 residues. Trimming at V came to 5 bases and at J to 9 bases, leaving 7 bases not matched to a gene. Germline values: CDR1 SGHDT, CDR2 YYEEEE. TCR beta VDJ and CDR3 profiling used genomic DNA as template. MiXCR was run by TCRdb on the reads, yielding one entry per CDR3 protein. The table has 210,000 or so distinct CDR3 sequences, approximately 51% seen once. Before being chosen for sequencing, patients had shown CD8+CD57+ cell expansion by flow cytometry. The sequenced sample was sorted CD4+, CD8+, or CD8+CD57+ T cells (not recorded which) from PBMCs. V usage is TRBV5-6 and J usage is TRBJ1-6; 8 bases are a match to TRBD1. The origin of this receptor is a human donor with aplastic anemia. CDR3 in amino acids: CASSSGTGGSPLHF. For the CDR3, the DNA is TGTGCCAGCAGTTCCGGGACAGGCGGTTCACCCCTCCACTTT.